The clone carrying this T cell receptor beta chain was observed a few times. Its antigen is unidentified. This entry comes from a study of blood T cells in healthy people across ages. Study results and caveats: Bulk PBMC profiling left naive and antigen-experienced comparisons inconclusive.

Alongside a J-beta primer mix, a sample-barcoded 5' primer served in a second PCR lasting 7 to 11 cycles. Using its own MiXCR run on the 5' RACE reads, TCRdb lists one record per CDR3 protein. The sample lists under 950,000 distinct CDR3 sequences, about 20% occurring once. V shed 4 bases and J shed 2 bases, with 11 bases lying between them. Germline lookup yields CDR1 LGHDT and CDR2 YNNKEL (reference sequence). The CDR3 consists of 14 residues. The sequenced material came from blood. This chain links TRBV3-1 with TRBJ2-5; D call uncertain. The clonotype originates from a man in his 70s in good health. The CDR3 spells CASSRLEGQETQYF. CDR3 nucleotides: TGTGCCAGCAGCCGTTTGGAAGGACAAGAGACCCAGTACTTC.